This note documents a single TCR beta chain sequence. Germline V gene data show CDR1 as KGHDR and CDR2 as SFDVKD. The length of the CDR3 is 15 residues. The junction had 5 bases not matched to a gene; V was cut back by 4 bases and J by 4 bases. This sample is drawn from a study of blood T cell repertoires in COVID-19. Participants were aged 18 to 89 years, lived in around 22 US areas, and enrolled virtually. Cohort allocation depended upon clinical history that participants reported. In the original processing: Amplification from reference gene primers served as the basis for estimated nucleated cell counts. Assay: immunoSEQ multiplex PCR; the TCRdb copy retains only in-frame clones and omits some. V and J calls and clone size are given by that table; D and trimming were obtained from the DNA. Seen here are around 330,000 clones, roughly 90% observed once, and the top ten hold about 5.2%.

This rearrangement joins TRBV24-1 to TRBJ2-2; 7 positions agree with TRBD1. Material for sequencing was PBMCs or T cells enriched from blood (not recorded which). This clonotype was obtained from a man between 60 and 70 years old who had recovered from COVID-19. CDR3 DNA: TGTGCCACCAGTGACCCCAGGGGGAGCACCGGGGAGCTGTTTTTT. Its translation: CATSDPRGSTGELFF.